This entry lists 27 T cell receptor beta chains sequenced from one sample in a study of shared clonotypes between healthy human individuals. TCRdb keeps only in-frame clones here, not all; method: immunoSEQ multiplex PCR. The sample holds about a million clones, more than 65% seen once. Sequencing used memory CD4+ T cells sorted from blood. Subset reported: CD45RA-negative fraction. The receptor set was obtained from a man aged 18 to 30 in good health.

The chain combines TRBV28 with TRBJ2-7; 8 positions agree with TRBD1. Trimming cost V 5 bases and J 4 bases; bases outside gene matches: 13. Looked up from germline, CDR1 is MDHEN and CDR2 is SYDVKM. The CDR3 has 16 amino acids. The CDR3 spells CASSVEVRTGRYEQYF. In nucleotides, the CDR3 is TGTGCCAGCAGTGTAGAGGTGAGGACAGGGCGATACGAGCAGTACTTC.

This clone has a count of ten or more. The gene calls are TRBV6-1 and TRBJ2-5; 8 bases map to TRBD2. V lost 6 bases and J lost 3; bases outside the gene matches: 6. The CDR3 has 14 amino acids. Germline CDR1 is MNHNS and CDR2 is SASEGT. The DNA of the CDR3 is TGTGCCAGCAGCCAACTAGCGGTTAAAGAGACCCAGTACTTC. It specifies CASSQLAVKETQYF.

The V gene is TRBV6-6, the J gene TRBJ2-3; 8 bases match TRBD2. After removal of 7 bases from V and 1 base from J, the junction contained 7 bases not matched to a gene. There are 15 residues in the CDR3. Per the germline V gene, CDR1 is MNHNY and CDR2 is SVGAGI (reference sequence). CDR3 DNA sequence: TGTGCCAGCATCTATCCAGCGGGGGGCACAGATACGCAGTATTTT. It codes for CASIYPAGGTDTQYF.

The rearrangement joins TRBV14 to TRBJ2-7, with D maybe TRBD2 (6 bases). Deletions cut 4 bases from V and 1 base from J, with 14 bases between. The CDR3 has 15 amino acids. Germline V lookup: CDR1 SGHDN, CDR2 FVKESK. The CDR3 here is CASSLNFGGSYEQYF. As DNA, the CDR3 is TGTGCCAGCAGCCTCAATTTTGGGGGGTCCTACGAGCAGTACTTC.

The gene calls are TRBV6-6 and TRBJ1-1; D unclear. Trimming removed 2 bases at V and 5 bases at J, with 12 bases between. This CDR3 has 14 amino acids. Germline V gene lookup returns CDR1 MNHNY and CDR2 SVGAGI (reference sequence). CDR3 amino acids: CASSYAGGRTEAFF. The DNA for the CDR3 is TGTGCCAGCAGTTACGCTGGCGGGAGAACTGAAGCTTTCTTT.

About this clone itself: Sequence at one end of the junction differs from germline and may be a read error. The rearrangement links TRBV7-7 to TRBJ1-1, with a tentative D call TRBD1 (5 bases). The germline CDR1 and CDR2 sequences are SSHAT and FNYEAQ (reference sequence). This CDR3 is 13 amino acids long. The DNA for the CDR3 is TGTGCTAGCAGCTTAGAGGAGGGGACTGAAGCTTTCTTT. Its translation is CASSLEEGTEAFF.

This clone was counted only a few times. The V call is TRBV10-1, the J call TRBJ1-2; D may be TRBD1 (5 bases). Germline assignment: CDR1 WNHNN and CDR2 SYGVQD (reference sequence). This CDR3 comprises 13 residues. The V and J ends lost 2 bases and 2 bases respectively, with 6 bases between them. The DNA of the CDR3 is TGCGCCAGCAGTGAGAGACAGAACTATGGCTACACCTTC. Protein sequence: CASSERQNYGYTF.

The chain couples TRBV19 to TRBJ1-2, with TRBD1 matching 7 bases. After removal of 4 bases from V and 3 bases from J, the junction contained 2 bases not matched to a gene. Germline CDR1 LNHDA, CDR2 SQIVND (reference sequence). The CDR3 runs 13 residues. The CDR3: CASSSGQDYGYTF. The CDR3, as DNA: TGTGCCAGTAGTAGCGGACAGGACTATGGCTACACCTTC.

J is TRBJ1-6 and V is TRBV30; the D gene is possibly TRBD1 (5 bases). CDR1 is GTSNPN and CDR2 is SVGIG in the germline V gene (reference sequence). The CDR3 consists of 15 residues. V lost 0 bases, J lost 6 bases, and 12 bases lay in between. The CDR3, as DNA: TGTGCCTGGAGTGTAGACAGCTACTCTAATTCACCCCTCCACTTT. Encoded protein: CAWSVDSYSNSPLHF. Full variable domain (outside the CDR3, taken from reference TRBV30 and TRBJ1-6): SQTIHQWPATLVQPVGSPLSLECTVEGTSNPNLYWYRQAAGRGLQLLFYSVGIGQISSEVPQNLSASRPQDRQFILSSKKLLLSDSGFYLCAWSVDSYSNSPLHFGNGTRLTVT.

This chain connects TRBV27 to TRBJ2-1, with D possibly matching TRBD2 (6 bases). The CDR3 contains 17 residues. Germline CDR1 MNHEY, CDR2 SMNVEV (reference sequence). V lost 4 bases to trimming and J lost 3 bases, with 19 bases between them. This chain's CDR3 is CASSSLRSSAYYNEQFF. The DNA for the CDR3 is TGTGCCAGCAGTTCCCTTAGATCTAGCGCGTACTACAATGAGCAGTTCTTC.

The rearrangement joins TRBV27 to TRBJ1-6; TRBD1 agrees at 7 bases. The CDR3 consists of 14 residues. The trim removed 4 bases at V and 5 bases at J, leaving 2 bases unmatched. Germline loops: CDR1 MNHEY, CDR2 SMNVEV (reference sequence). CDR3 sequence: CASSWTGNNSPLHF. CDR3 bases: TGTGCCAGCAGTTGGACAGGAAATAATTCACCCCTCCACTTT.

CDR3 DNA: TGTGCCAGCAGCTTGGGGAGGGGTTATGGCTACACCTTC. As protein: CASSLGRGYGYTF. This chain connects TRBV5-4 to TRBJ1-2, with D possibly being TRBD1 (5 bases). The CDR3 has 13 residues. V lost 0 bases and J 5 bases, leaving 8 bases between the germline ends. Germline loops: CDR1 SGHNT, CDR2 YYREEE (reference sequence).

V is TRBV25-1 and J is TRBJ2-3, with TRBD1 matching over 7 bases. V shed 8 bases, J shed 1 base, and the junction held 3 bases outside the gene matches. This CDR3 has 13 amino acids. Germline loops: CDR1 MGHDK, CDR2 SYGVNS. The DNA for the CDR3 is TGTGCCAGCGGGGACAGACGCACAGATACGCAGTATTTT. This translates into CASGDRRTDTQYF.

This rearrangement joins TRBV6-6 to TRBJ2-7, with D possibly being TRBD1 or TRBD2 (5 bases each). In germline, CDR1 is MNHNY, CDR2 SVGAGI (reference sequence). The CDR3 contains 15 residues. Deletions cut 4 bases from V and 0 bases from J, with 13 bases between. The DNA of the CDR3 is TGTGCCAGCAGTTTCCCCCCAGGGAGCTCCTACGAGCAGTACTTC. Amino acids: CASSFPPGSSYEQYF.

This rearrangement joins TRBV5-1 to TRBJ1-2, with 8 bases lining up with TRBD1. Per germline, CDR1 SGHRS and CDR2 YFSETQ. V gave up 3 bases and J gave up 8 bases; unmatched junction bases: 9. The CDR3 loop spans 14 amino acids. The CDR3 nucleotides read TGCGCCAGCAGCTATCACAGGGGGGAGGAAGGCTACACCTTC. Protein: CASSYHRGEEGYTF.

This clone was found once. V usage is TRBV7-2 and J usage is TRBJ2-3; possibly TRBD2 for D (5 bases). V shed 1 base and J shed 0 bases, with 11 bases lying between them. Germline-derived CDR1 and CDR2 are SGHTA and FQGNSA. CDR3 length: 16 amino acids. CDR3 in DNA: TGTGCCAGCAGCTTAGGCCTAGCCCCTAGCACAGATACGCAGTATTTT. The encoded protein is CASSLGLAPSTDTQYF.

The table lists this clone with a few counts. This CDR3 is CASSPSQGLGYTF. In DNA, the CDR3 is TGTGCCAGCAGTCCCTCACAGGGATTGGGCTACACCTTC. The rearrangement joins TRBV6-1 to TRBJ1-2, with D possibly TRBD1 on 6 matching bases. CDR1 is MNHNS, CDR2 SASEGT, per germline. V was pared by 5 bases and J by 8 bases, with 15 bases between. The CDR3 has 13 amino acids.

J is TRBJ2-7 and V is TRBV18; possibly TRBD1 or TRBD2 for D (5 bases each). Germline V lookup: CDR1 KGHSH, CDR2 LQKENI. Trimming cost V 2 bases and J 3 bases, with 8 bases left between them. The CDR3 extends over 13 amino acids. The CDR3 nucleotides are TGTGCCAGCTCACCAGGGGGATACTACGAGCAGTACTTC. Amino acids: CASSPGGYYEQYF.

The chain carries TRBV4-1 and TRBJ2-1, with TRBD1 matching over 8 bases. Trimming removed 4 bases from V and 0 bases from J; junction bases left unmatched: 5. The CDR3 runs 16 residues. The V gene's germline CDR1 is MGHRA and CDR2 YSYEKL. CDR3 coding DNA: TGCGCCAGCAGCCCCGGGGACAGGAGCTCCTACAATGAGCAGTTCTTC. Translation gives CASSPGDRSSYNEQFF.

A few counts support this clone. The V gene is TRBV29-1, the J gene TRBJ2-2, with D maybe TRBD1 (5 bases). The V end was cut by 7 bases, the J end by 2 bases, with 14 bases between. Germline V gives CDR1 SQVTM, CDR2 ANQGSEA. The CDR3 extends over 14 amino acids. In DNA form, the CDR3 reads TGCAGCGGACGACAGAACCTAAACACCGGGGAGCTGTTTTTT. It yields the protein CSGRQNLNTGELFF.

V is TRBV10-3 and J is TRBJ1-2; 7 positions agree with TRBD1. The V segment lost 5 bases and the J segment 6 bases; nucleotides outside the gene matches: 9. The germline V gene encodes CDR1 ENHRY and CDR2 SYGVKD. The CDR3 is made up of 14 amino acids. The CDR3 DNA sequence: TGTGCCATCAGTTCATCAGGGGGTGGGCATGGCTACACCTTC. It translates to CAISSSGGGHGYTF.

This chain uses TRBV28 with TRBJ2-7; 10 bases align to TRBD1. The length of the CDR3 is 14 residues. The J segment lost 1 base and the V segment lost 7 bases, leaving 4 bases of the junction unmatched. Looked up from germline, CDR1 is MDHEN and CDR2 is SYDVKM. Here the CDR3 DNA reads TGTGCCAGCAACCGGGACAGGGGATCCTACGAGCAGTACTTC. Translated: CASNRDRGSYEQYF. The full variable domain, completed using reference TRBV28 and TRBJ2-7, is DVKVTQSSRYLVKRTGEKVFLECVQDMDHENMFWYRQDPGLGLRLIYFSYDVKMKEKGDIPEGYSVSREKKERFSLILESASTNQTSMYLCASNRDRGSYEQYFGPGTRLTVT.

This clone was seen a single time. The gene calls are TRBV19 and TRBJ1-1, with TRBD1 matching 9 bases. The junction had 6 bases not matched to a gene; V was cut back by 5 bases and J by 5 bases. This CDR3 is 14 amino acids long. Germline-derived CDR1 and CDR2 are LNHDA and SQIVND (reference sequence). The CDR3 is CASSLRQGVTEAFF. In nucleotides, the CDR3 is TGTGCCAGTAGTTTAAGACAGGGGGTAACTGAAGCTTTCTTT.

The V and J genes are TRBV5-6 and TRBJ2-6; D is unclear. CDR3 size: 17 residues. V was clipped by 1 base and J by 0 bases, with 11 bases between them. CDR1 and CDR2 (germline): SGHDT, YYEEEE. The CDR3 DNA is TGTGCCAGCAGCTTGAGGCAGATCTTCTCTGGGGCCAACGTCCTGACTTTC. It encodes CASSLRQIFSGANVLTF.

This chain connects TRBV5-4 to TRBJ2-5, with TRBD2 identical over 12 bases. CDR3 size: 15 residues. The V gene end was trimmed by 4 bases and the J gene end by 0 bases; junction bases not matched to a gene: 1. Germline loops: CDR1 SGHNT, CDR2 YYREEE (reference sequence). CDR3 coding DNA: TGTGCCAGCAGCCGGACTAGCGGGGACCAAGAGACCCAGTACTTC. Translating gives CASSRTSGDQETQYF.

As regards this clone: An end of the junction does not agree with germline; a read error may underlie this. V usage is TRBV30 and J usage is TRBJ2-3; D is ambiguous. The CDR3 runs 15 residues. The germline V gene encodes CDR1 GTSNPN and CDR2 SVGIG (reference sequence). For the CDR3, the DNA is TGTGCTTGGAGTGTACGAATCACCTCCACAGATACGCAGTATTTT. This sequence encodes CAWSVRITSTDTQYF.

V is TRBV5-1 and J is TRBJ1-4; D remains unclear. CDR1 and CDR2 from the germline V gene are SGHRS and YFSETQ. V dropped 4 bases and J dropped 4 bases, with 14 bases sitting between them. CDR3 length: 15 amino acids. CDR3 DNA: TGCGCCAGCAGCCTTAACAGAGACCTTAATGAAAAACTGTTTTTT. Protein product: CASSLNRDLNEKLFF.